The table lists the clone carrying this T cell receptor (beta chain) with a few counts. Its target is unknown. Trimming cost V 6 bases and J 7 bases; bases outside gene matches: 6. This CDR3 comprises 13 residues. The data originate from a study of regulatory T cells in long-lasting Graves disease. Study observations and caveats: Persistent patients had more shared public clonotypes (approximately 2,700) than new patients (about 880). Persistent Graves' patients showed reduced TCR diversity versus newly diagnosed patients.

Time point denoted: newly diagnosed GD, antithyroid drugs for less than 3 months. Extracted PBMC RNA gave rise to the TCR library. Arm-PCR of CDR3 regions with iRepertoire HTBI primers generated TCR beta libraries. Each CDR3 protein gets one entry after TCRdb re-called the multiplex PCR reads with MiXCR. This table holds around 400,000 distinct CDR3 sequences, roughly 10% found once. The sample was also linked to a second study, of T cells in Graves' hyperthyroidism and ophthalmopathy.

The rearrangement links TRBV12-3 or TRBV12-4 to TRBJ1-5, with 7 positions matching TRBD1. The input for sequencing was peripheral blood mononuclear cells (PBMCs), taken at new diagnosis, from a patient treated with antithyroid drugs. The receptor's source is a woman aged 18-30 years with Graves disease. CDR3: CASRGDRSQPQHF. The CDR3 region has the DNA TGTGCCAGCAGGGGGGACAGAAGCCAGCCCCAGCATTTT.